The 13 T cell receptor beta chains in this list originate from one sample, sequenced in a study of blood T cells in healthy people across ages. The use of a sample-barcoded 5' primer and a J-beta primer mix characterized a second PCR of roughly 7 to 11 cycles. Each CDR3 protein gets one entry after TCRdb re-called the 5' RACE reads with MiXCR. The sample holds approximately 1,700,000 distinct CDR3 sequences, roughly 43% seen once. The material sequenced was blood. Receptor source: a human donor in good health.

This clonotype came up a few times. The chain is built from TRBV28 and TRBJ2-3; 7 bases are a match to TRBD1. This CDR3 comprises 14 residues. V shed 2 bases, J shed 4 bases, and the junction held 3 bases outside the gene matches. In germline, CDR1 is MDHEN, CDR2 SYDVKM. The chain's CDR3 is CASSLNQGADTQYF. The CDR3 bases are TGTGCCAGCAGTTTAAATCAGGGGGCAGATACGCAGTATTTT.

The genes are TRBV7-2 and TRBJ2-3; D is perhaps TRBD2 (5 bases). Germline CDR1 reads SGHTA; CDR2 reads FQGNSA. CDR3 length: 16 amino acids. Trimming left V 3 bases short and J 2 bases short, with 15 bases between. The CDR3 bases are TGTGCCAGCAGCTTCCGACTACCGGGAAACACAGATACGCAGTATTTT. Its translation: CASSFRLPGNTDTQYF. Full variable domain (missing parts from reference TRBV7-2 and TRBJ2-3): GAGVSQSPSNKVTEKGKDVELRCDPISGHTALYWYRQSLGQGLEFLIYFQGNSAPDKSGLPSDRFSAERTGGSVSTLTIQRTQQEDSAVYLCASSFRLPGNTDTQYFGPGTRLTVL.

The V and J genes are TRBV2 and TRBJ1-2, with unresolved D. This CDR3 comprises 12 residues. Germline-derived CDR1 and CDR2 are SNHLY and FYNNEI. Trimming stripped 7 bases from V and 4 bases from J, with 10 bases between. The CDR3 reads CASKVEGYGYTF. The CDR3 region has the DNA TGTGCCAGCAAGGTGGAGGGCTATGGCTACACCTTC.

The V gene is TRBV9, the J gene TRBJ2-1; D unresolved. Per the germline V gene, CDR1 is SGDLS and CDR2 is YYNGEE. This CDR3 region has 14 residues. V lost 2 bases and J lost 6, with 12 bases in between. The CDR3 protein is CASSVASVSNEQFF. DNA for the CDR3: TGTGCCAGCAGCGTGGCGAGCGTAAGCAATGAGCAGTTCTTC. Full variable domain (remainder filled in from reference TRBV9 and TRBJ2-1): DSGVTQTPKHLITATGQRVTLRCSPRSGDLSVYWYQQSLDQGLQFLIQYYNGEERAKGNILERFSAQQFPDLHSELNLSSLELGDSALYFCASSVASVSNEQFFGPGTRLTVL.

V usage is TRBV4-1 and J usage is TRBJ2-5; TRBD1 aligns across 9 bases. The trim removed 2 bases at V and 4 bases at J, leaving 8 bases unmatched. Per the germline V gene, CDR1 is MGHRA and CDR2 is YSYEKL. The CDR3 spans 16 residues. The CDR3 DNA sequence: TGCGCCAGCAGCCAATACAGGGGGCGCGGTGGAGAGACCCAGTACTTC. It codes for CASSQYRGRGGETQYF.

This chain connects TRBV12-3 or TRBV12-4 to TRBJ1-6; the match to TRBD1 covers 7 bases. The CDR3 is 15 amino acids. V gave up 1 base and J gave up 13 bases; unmatched junction bases: 10. The CDR3 DNA sequence: TGTGCCAGCAGTTTAGAGGCAGGGGGTCGTCAGCCCCTCCACTTT. Its protein is CASSLEAGGRQPLHF.

The chain carries TRBV6-6 and TRBJ1-2, with 11 bases matching TRBD1. The CDR3 extends over 15 amino acids. After removal of 4 bases from V and 4 bases from J, the junction contained 5 bases not matched to a gene. Germline CDR1 reads MNHNY; CDR2 reads SVGAGI (reference sequence). The CDR3 here is CASSSRTGGGYGYTF. The CDR3 nucleotides read TGTGCCAGCAGTTCGAGGACAGGGGGCGGCTATGGCTACACCTTC.

V usage is TRBV5-1 and J usage is TRBJ1-1; D is possibly TRBD1 (5 bases). The CDR3 is made up of 18 amino acids. Germline lookup yields CDR1 SGHRS and CDR2 YFSETQ. Trimming left V 5 bases short and J 0 bases short, with 23 bases between. CDR3 nucleotide sequence: TGCGCCAGCAGACTTCGAGCCCCCGGGGCGGGTATGAACACTGAAGCTTTCTTT. Residues: CASRLRAPGAGMNTEAFF.

The chain joins TRBV11-3 to TRBJ1-2; no clear D. The CDR3 length is 14 residues. Germline V lookup: CDR1 SGHNT, CDR2 YENEEA. V lost 0 bases to trimming and J lost 4 bases, with 9 bases between them. The chain's CDR3 is CASSLDRDRYGYTF. CDR3 nucleotides: TGTGCCAGCAGCTTAGATCGGGATCGCTATGGCTACACCTTC.

This clonotype was detected a few times. Being one base from a much bigger clone, this may be a read error. The genes are TRBV7-9 and TRBJ1-1, with unresolved D. This CDR3 is built from 14 residues. Germline loops: CDR1 SEHNR, CDR2 FQNEAQ (reference sequence). V lost 3 bases to trimming and J lost 0 bases, with 8 bases between them. The CDR3 DNA is TGTGCCAGCAGCTTTGGACTGATGAACACTGAAGCTTTCTTT. It encodes CASSFGLMNTEAFF.

The chain joins TRBV3-1 to TRBJ2-5, with TRBD2 matching over 12 bases. This CDR3 is 18 amino acids long. Germline lookup yields CDR1 LGHDT and CDR2 YNNKEL (reference sequence). Trimming cost V 0 bases and J 5 bases; bases outside gene matches: 10. DNA of the CDR3: TGTGCCAGCAGCCAAGATCGAGCACTAGCGGGGGGTTTTGAGACCCAGTACTTC. Translating gives CASSQDRALAGGFETQYF.

This chain links TRBV3-1 with TRBJ2-1; TRBD2 matches at 14 bases. Trimming at V came to 4 bases and at J to 5 bases, leaving 7 bases not matched to a gene. The CDR3 totals 17 residues. Looked up from germline, CDR1 is LGHDT and CDR2 is YNNKEL (reference sequence). The CDR3 here is CASSLGTSGGSHNEQFF. Here the CDR3 DNA reads TGTGCCAGCAGCCTGGGGACTAGCGGGGGATCGCACAATGAGCAGTTCTTC.

The V call is TRBV24-1, the J call TRBJ2-1; D perhaps matches TRBD1 (5 bases). The last part of the DNA fits TRBJ2-7 better; the J call may be wrong. The CDR3 is 15 residues long. Germline values: CDR1 KGHDR, CDR2 SFDVKD. The CDR3, as DNA: TGTGCCACCAGTGAGCTAGACAGTCCCTACAATGAGCAGTACTTC. The encoded protein is CATSELDSPYNEQYF.